This T cell receptor beta chain emerged from a study of blood T cell repertoires in COVID-19. Study-level background: Whether acute or convalescent, the COVID-19 samples came from the United States, Italy and Spain.

This clone was detected once. The CDR3 loop spans 14 amino acids. V lost 7 bases and J lost 3; bases outside the gene matches: 6. Germline loops: CDR1 LGHDT, CDR2 YNNKEL (reference sequence). In the original workflow: Estimates of nucleated cell counts were drawn from the amplification of reference gene primers. Profiling relied on immunoSEQ multiplex PCR, and the TCRdb table lists in-frame clones only, not all of them. The D gene and trimming were derived from the DNA, and the V and J assignments and clone size from that table. The table has 120,000 to 150,000 clones, about nine tenths seen once; the top ten hold 2.3%.

The sequenced sample consisted of peripheral blood. This clonotype was obtained from a human donor in a cohort sampled during active COVID-19. The rearrangement links TRBV3-1 (or the pseudogene TRBV3-2) to TRBJ1-5, with 7 bases matching TRBD1. This chain's CDR3 is CASTTTGSNQPQHF. In DNA, the CDR3 is TGTGCCAGCACCACGACAGGGTCCAATCAGCCCCAGCATTTT.